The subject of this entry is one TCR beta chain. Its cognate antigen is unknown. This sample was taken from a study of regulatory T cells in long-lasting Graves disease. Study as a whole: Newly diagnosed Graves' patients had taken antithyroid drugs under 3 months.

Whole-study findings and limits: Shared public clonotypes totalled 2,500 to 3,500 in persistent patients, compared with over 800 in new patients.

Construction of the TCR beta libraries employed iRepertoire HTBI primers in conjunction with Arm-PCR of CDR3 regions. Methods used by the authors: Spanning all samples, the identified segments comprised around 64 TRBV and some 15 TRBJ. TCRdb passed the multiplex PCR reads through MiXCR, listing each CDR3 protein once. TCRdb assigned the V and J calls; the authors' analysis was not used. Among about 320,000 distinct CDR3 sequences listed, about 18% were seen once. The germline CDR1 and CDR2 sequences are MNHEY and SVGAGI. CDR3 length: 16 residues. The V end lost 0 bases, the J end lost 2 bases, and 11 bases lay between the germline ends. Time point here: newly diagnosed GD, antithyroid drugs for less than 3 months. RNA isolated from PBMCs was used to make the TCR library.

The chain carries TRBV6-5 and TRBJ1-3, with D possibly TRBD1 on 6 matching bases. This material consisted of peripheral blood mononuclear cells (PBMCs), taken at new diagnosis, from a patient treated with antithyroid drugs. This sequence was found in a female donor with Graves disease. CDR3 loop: CASSYSGAGAGNTIYF. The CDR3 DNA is TGTGCCAGCAGTTACTCGGGGGCGGGGGCTGGAAACACCATATATTTT.